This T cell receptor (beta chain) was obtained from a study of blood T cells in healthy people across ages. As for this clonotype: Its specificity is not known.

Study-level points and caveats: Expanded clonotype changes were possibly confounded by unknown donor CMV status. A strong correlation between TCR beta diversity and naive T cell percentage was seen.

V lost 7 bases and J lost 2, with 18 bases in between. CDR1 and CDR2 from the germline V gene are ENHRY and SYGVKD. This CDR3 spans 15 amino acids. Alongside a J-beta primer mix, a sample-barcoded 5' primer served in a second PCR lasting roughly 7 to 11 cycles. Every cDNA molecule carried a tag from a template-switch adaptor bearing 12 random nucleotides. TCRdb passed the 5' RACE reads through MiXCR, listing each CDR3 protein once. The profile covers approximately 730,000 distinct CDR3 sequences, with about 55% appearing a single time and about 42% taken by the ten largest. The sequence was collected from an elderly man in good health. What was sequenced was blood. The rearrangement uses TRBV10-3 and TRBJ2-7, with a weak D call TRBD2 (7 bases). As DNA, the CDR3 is TGTGCCATCATCTCAGGGGAGGGGAACGCCTACGAGCAGTACTTC. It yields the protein CAIISGEGNAYEQYF.